Listed below are T cell receptor beta chains from one sample, sequenced in a study of blood T cell repertoires in COVID-19. Measured with immunoSEQ multiplex PCR; TCRdb has only the in-frame clones, and not every one. This table holds roughly 100,000 clones, roughly 90% found once. What was sequenced was peripheral blood. The receptor source for this set is a woman aged 50 to 60 with COVID-19, enrolled during active disease. The CDR3 runs from the conserved cysteine through the conserved F or W. Fields, in order: V gene, clone size, D gene, J gene, CDR3 protein, CDR3 DNA. A D gene is named only where the DNA matches it firmly. Size tells how often a clone was seen (once, few, many) or the class of an expanded clone, and some rows leave it out.

>TRBV28|.|TRBD1|TRBJ2-1
CASSLRAGQGNEQFF
TGTGCCAGCAGTTTACGCGCGGGACAGGGGAATGAGCAGTTCTTC
>TRBV7-2|.|TRBD1|TRBJ1-5
CASSFYRGDQPQHF
TGTGCCAGCAGCTTTTACAGGGGAGATCAGCCCCAGCATTTT
>TRBV6-5|few|TRBD1|TRBJ2-5
CASSYAAAGGRETQYF
TGTGCCAGCAGTTACGCCGCCGCAGGGGGCAGAGAGACCCAGTACTTC
>TRBV10-3|few|.|TRBJ2-3
CAISAGSTDTQYF
TGTGCCATATCGGCGGGTAGCACAGATACGCAGTATTTT
>TRBV12-3/TRBV12-4|.|.|TRBJ2-2
CASSLNRVGELFF
TGTGCCAGCAGTTTAAACAGGGTGGGGGAGCTGTTTTTT
>TRBV15|.|TRBD2|TRBJ2-3
CATSRAGLAGTTDTQYF
TGTGCCACCAGCAGAGCTGGTCTAGCGGGGACCACAGATACGCAGTATTTT
>TRBV4-3|.|TRBD1|TRBJ2-5
CASSQDVTGGSGETQYF
TGCGCCAGCAGCCAAGATGTCACAGGGGGTTCAGGAGAGACCCAGTACTTC
>TRBV3-1/TRBV3-2|.|.|TRBJ1-3
CASSQADPGVPPGNTIYF
TGTGCCAGCAGCCAAGCCGACCCCGGAGTCCCCCCTGGAAACACCATATATTTT
>TRBV19|.|.|TRBJ2-1
CASKSSESYNEQFF
TGTGCCAGTAAATCTAGCGAGTCCTACAATGAGCAGTTCTTC
>TRBV6-4|.|TRBD1|TRBJ2-3
CASKPGQGAIAQDTQYF
TGTGCCAGCAAGCCGGGACAGGGGGCGATTGCACAAGATACGCAGTATTTT
>TRBV3-1/TRBV3-2|.|TRBD2|TRBJ2-3
CASSQGTSGTDTQYF
TGTGCCAGCAGCCAAGGGACTAGTGGCACAGATACGCAGTATTTT
>TRBV11-1|.|.|TRBJ1-2
CASSSPTLDGGYTF
TGTGCCAGCAGCTCGCCGACCCTCGACGGGGGCTACACCTTC
>TRBV19|few|TRBD1|TRBJ1-6
CASMTGGVYNSPLHF
TGTGCCAGTATGACAGGGGGTGTCTATAATTCACCCCTCCACTTT
>TRBV27|.|.|TRBJ2-3
CASSFSRGDTQYF
TGTGCCAGCAGTTTCTCCCGCGGGGATACGCAGTATTTT
>TRBV23-1|.|.|TRBJ1-1
CASSHRGPQGNTEAFF
TGCGCCAGCAGTCACCGAGGACCCCAGGGGAACACTGAAGCTTTCTTT
>TRBV30|.|.|TRBJ1-1
CAWSVTVHEAFF
TGTGCCTGGAGTGTAACGGTCCATGAAGCTTTCTTT
>TRBV6-2/TRBV6-3|.|TRBD1|TRBJ1-3
CASSYTRDRDPGNTIYF
TGTGCCAGCAGTTACACGCGGGACAGGGACCCTGGAAACACCATATATTTT
>TRBV19|.|.|TRBJ2-2
CASRARQGTGELFF
TGTGCCAGTAGGGCAAGGCAGGGGACCGGGGAGCTGTTTTTT
>TRBV19|.|.|TRBJ2-2
CASSIFQGGGELFF
TGTGCCAGTAGTATATTTCAGGGGGGCGGGGAGCTGTTTTTT
>TRBV7-3|.|.|TRBJ2-1
CASSWAGPLTGNEQFF
TGTGCCAGCAGCTGGGCGGGACCCCTGACGGGGAATGAGCAGTTCTTC
>TRBV6-5|.|TRBD1|TRBJ2-1
CASRDRGPNEQFF
TGTGCCAGCAGGGACAGGGGACCAAATGAGCAGTTCTTC
>TRBV7-9|.|.|TRBJ2-3
CAIPAKGESTDTQYF
TGTGCCATCCCGGCCAAGGGAGAATCCACAGATACGCAGTATTTT
>TRBV11-2|.|TRBD1|TRBJ2-6
CATIDRANSGANVLTF
TGTGCCACCATAGACAGGGCCAACTCTGGGGCCAACGTCCTGACTTTC
>TRBV19|.|TRBD1|TRBJ1-2
CASISGQGYGYTF
TGTGCCAGTATTTCAGGACAGGGGTATGGCTACACCTTC
>TRBV7-9|.|.|TRBJ1-6
CASSLTVLSYNSPLHF
TGTGCCAGCAGCTTGACAGTCCTCTCCTATAATTCACCCCTCCACTTT
>TRBV28|.|.|TRBJ2-7
CASNTPGGTYEQYF
TGTGCCAGTAACACCCCTGGCGGAACATACGAGCAGTACTTC
>TRBV28|.|.|TRBJ1-4
CASSLGQPNEKLFF
TGTGCCAGCAGTTTAGGACAGCCTAATGAAAAACTGTTTTTT
>TRBV9|.|TRBD1|TRBJ2-2
CASSVIPGQVNTGELFF
TGTGCCAGCAGCGTAATCCCGGGACAGGTGAACACCGGGGAGCTGTTTTTT
>TRBV7-6|.|TRBD2|TRBJ2-3
CASSPGLAGGNTDTQYF
TGTGCCAGCAGCCCGGGACTAGCGGGGGGCAACACAGATACGCAGTATTTT
>TRBV9|.|.|TRBJ2-6
CASSGRSGNSGANVLTF
TGTGCCAGCAGCGGTAGGTCAGGAAACTCTGGGGCCAACGTCCTGACTTTC
>TRBV3-1/TRBV3-2|.|TRBD1|TRBJ2-5
CASSQIRRQGAGQETQYF
TGTGCCAGCAGCCAAATCCGTAGACAGGGGGCGGGCCAAGAGACCCAGTACTTC
>TRBV30|.|.|TRBJ1-3
CAWRGGETARLGNTIYF
TGTGCCTGGAGAGGGGGGGAGACGGCTCGCCTTGGAAACACCATATATTTT